These T cell receptor beta chains were read from a single sample in a study of blood T cells in healthy people across ages. MiXCR, applied by TCRdb to the 5' RACE reads, yields one record per CDR3 protein. The repertoire includes over a million distinct CDR3 sequences, over 35% of them detected once, and about 20% sits in the top ten. The sequencing input was blood. The receptors stem from a woman aged 55-69 years in good health. The CDR3 runs from the conserved cysteine through the conserved F or W. The order of the fields is D gene, V gene, J gene, clone size, CDR3 DNA, CDR3 protein. D genes are given only for firm matches. The size field is filled for only some rows; it gives once, few, many or a size class.

>.|TRBV20-1|TRBJ1-6|few
TGCAGTGCCCGAGAGGCCTCCTATAATTCACCCCTCCACTTT
CSAREASYNSPLHF
>.|TRBV27|TRBJ2-7|.
TGTGCCAGCAGTTCGACCCCGACAGACGAGCAGTACTTC
CASSSTPTDEQYF
>TRBD2|TRBV20-1|TRBJ2-1|.
TGCAGTGCTAGAGATGGGACTAGCGGGAGATACAATGAGCAGTTCTTC
CSARDGTSGRYNEQFF
>.|TRBV10-2|TRBJ1-5|.
TGCGCCAGCAGTGTTAGCGTTTTAGGGGAAAACCAGCCCCAGCATTTT
CASSVSVLGENQPQHF
>TRBD1|TRBV27|TRBJ2-7|few
TGTGCCAGCAGTGAGGACAGGAGCTACGAGCAGTACTTC
CASSEDRSYEQYF
>.|TRBV7-6|TRBJ2-1|.
TGTGCCAGCAGCTCCCCCAGGGGTAGCAGCTCCTACAATGAGCAGTTCTTC
CASSSPRGSSSYNEQFF
>.|TRBV7-2|TRBJ2-4|.
TGTGCCAGCAGCCCCAGCGGCGTAGGGCTAATGTACTTC
CASSPSGVGLMYF
>TRBD1|TRBV3-1|TRBJ1-4|.
TGTGCCAGCAGGCGCGGGACAGGGGAAAGGGAAAAACTGTTTTTT
CASRRGTGEREKLFF
>.|TRBV20-1|TRBJ2-7|.
TGCAGTGCTAGAGCATTTGACAGGCCCTACGAGCAGTACTTC
CSARAFDRPYEQYF
>TRBD1|TRBV20-1|TRBJ2-5|.
TGCAGTGCTAGCGCAGGGGGCAGAATTGTGGAGACCCAGTACTTC
CSASAGGRIVETQYF
>.|TRBV2|TRBJ2-7|many
TGTGCCAGCGGGGCAGCGTCCTACGAGCAGTACTTC
CASGAASYEQYF
>.|TRBV2|TRBJ2-5|few
TGTGCCAGAAGGGACTCGGAAGGGACCCAGTACTTC
CARRDSEGTQYF
>.|TRBV7-2|TRBJ2-7|.
TGTGCCAGCGGCCTTAGAGTATCCTCCTACGAGCAGTACTTC
CASGLRVSSYEQYF
>TRBD1|TRBV7-7|TRBJ2-7|.
TGTGCCAGCAGCCGGACAGGGGAGGCCGAGCAGTACTTC
CASSRTGEAEQYF
>.|TRBV12-3/TRBV12-4|TRBJ1-2|.
TGTGCCAGCAGTTTGTCGGGGGCAGGGAACTATGGCTACACCTTC
CASSLSGAGNYGYTF
>.|TRBV20-1|TRBJ2-7|.
TGCAGTGTTAAGGAGAGCGGCTCCTACGAGCAGTACTTC
CSVKESGSYEQYF
>TRBD2|TRBV12-3/TRBV12-4|TRBJ2-1|few
TGTGCCAGCAGTGCGGGGCCGGGAGGTGAGCAGTTCTTC
CASSAGPGGEQFF
>TRBD2|TRBV25-1|TRBJ2-7|few
TGTGCCAGCAGTGAATTGGGGGGGACGGGCTACGAGCAGTACTTC
CASSELGGTGYEQYF
>TRBD1|TRBV5-1|TRBJ2-4|many
TGCGCCAGCAGTTTCGGACAGGGTGGGGTCAAAAACATTCAGTACTTC
CASSFGQGGVKNIQYF
>.|TRBV28|TRBJ2-3|.
TGTGCCAGCAGTGTATACGGCACAGATACGCAGTATTTT
CASSVYGTDTQYF
>TRBD1|TRBV12-3/TRBV12-4|TRBJ1-5|few
TGTGCCAGCAGTTCCTCCGGGACAGTTAGCAATCAGCCCCAGCATTTT
CASSSSGTVSNQPQHF
>TRBD2|TRBV6-2/TRBV6-3|TRBJ2-3|once
TGTGCCAGCAAACAACTAGCGGGAGACCCAGATACGCAGTATTTT
CASKQLAGDPDTQYF
>.|TRBV29-1|TRBJ2-7|.
TGCAGCGTTGAAGGGACTCCCGGTTCGGACGCGCCCTACGAGCAGTACTTC
CSVEGTPGSDAPYEQYF
>TRBD2|TRBV14|TRBJ2-5|.
TGTGCCAGCAGCCAAGCCCTAGGACTAGCGGGAGAGGCGCAGTACTTC
CASSQALGLAGEAQYF
>.|TRBV27|TRBJ2-6|few
TGTGCCAGCAGTTTGATGGCCAGGGGCCTAAGCTCTGGGGCCAACGTCCTGACTTTC
CASSLMARGLSSGANVLTF
>.|TRBV29-1|TRBJ2-5|.
TGCAGCGTGACACACGCGCAAGAGACCCAGTACTTC
CSVTHAQETQYF
>.|TRBV12-3/TRBV12-4|TRBJ2-5|.
TGTGTCAGCAGTATACTGTACAGGGTCGATCGGGGGGAGACCCAGTACTTC
CVSSILYRVDRGETQYF